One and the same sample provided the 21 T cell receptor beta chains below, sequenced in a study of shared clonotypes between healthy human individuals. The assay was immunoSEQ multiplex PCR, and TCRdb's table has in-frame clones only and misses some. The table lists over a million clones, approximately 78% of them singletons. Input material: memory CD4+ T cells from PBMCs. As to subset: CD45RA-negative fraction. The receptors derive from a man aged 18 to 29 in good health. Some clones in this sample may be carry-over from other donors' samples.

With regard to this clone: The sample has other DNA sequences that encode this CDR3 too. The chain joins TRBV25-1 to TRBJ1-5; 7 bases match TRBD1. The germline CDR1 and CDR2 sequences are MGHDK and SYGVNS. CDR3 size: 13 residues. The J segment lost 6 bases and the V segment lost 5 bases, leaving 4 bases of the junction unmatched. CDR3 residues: CASSRQGFQPQHF. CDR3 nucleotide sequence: TGTGCCAGCAGTAGACAGGGTTTTCAGCCCCAGCATTTT.

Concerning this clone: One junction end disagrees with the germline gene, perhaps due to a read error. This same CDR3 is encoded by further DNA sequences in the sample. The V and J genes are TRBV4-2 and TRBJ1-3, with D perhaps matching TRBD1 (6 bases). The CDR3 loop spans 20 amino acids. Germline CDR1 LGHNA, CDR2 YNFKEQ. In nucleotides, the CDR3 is TGTGCCAGCAGCCAAGATCGTCTGGGTGGGGGCGCCCCCTGGAGAAACACCATATACTTT. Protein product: CASSQDRLGGGAPWRNTIYF.

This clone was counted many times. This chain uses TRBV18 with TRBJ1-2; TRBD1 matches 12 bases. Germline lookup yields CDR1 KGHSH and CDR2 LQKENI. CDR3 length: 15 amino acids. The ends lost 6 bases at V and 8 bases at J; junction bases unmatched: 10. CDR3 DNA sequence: TGTGCCAGCTCGGGACAGGGGGCCCTCCGGCGGGGCTACACCTTC. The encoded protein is CASSGQGALRRGYTF.

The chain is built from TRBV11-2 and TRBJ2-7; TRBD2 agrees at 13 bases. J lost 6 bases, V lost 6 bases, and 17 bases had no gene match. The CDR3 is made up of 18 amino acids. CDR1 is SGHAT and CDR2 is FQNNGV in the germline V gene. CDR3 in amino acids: CASRRTSGSDSRDGEQYF. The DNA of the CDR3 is TGTGCCAGCAGACGGACTAGCGGGAGTGATTCTCGGGATGGCGAGCAGTACTTC.

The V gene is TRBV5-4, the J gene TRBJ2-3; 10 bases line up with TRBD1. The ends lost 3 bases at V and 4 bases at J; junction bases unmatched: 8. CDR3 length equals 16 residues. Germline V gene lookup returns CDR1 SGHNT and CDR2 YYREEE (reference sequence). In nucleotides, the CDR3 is TGTGCCAGCAGCTCGCGGACAGGGGGAGATGCAGATACGCAGTATTTT. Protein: CASSSRTGGDADTQYF.

The CDR3 DNA is TGTGCCAGCAGGACCGACTACACAGATACGCAGTATTTT. Translating it yields CASRTDYTDTQYF. This chain joins TRBV6-1 and TRBJ2-3; possibly TRBD2 for D (5 bases). The CDR3 runs 13 residues. From germline, CDR1 is MNHNS and CDR2 SASEGT. V dropped 6 bases and J dropped 2 bases, with 9 bases sitting between them.

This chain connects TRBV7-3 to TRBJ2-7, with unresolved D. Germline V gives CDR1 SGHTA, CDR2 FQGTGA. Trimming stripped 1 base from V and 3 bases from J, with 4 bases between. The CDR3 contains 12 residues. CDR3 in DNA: TGTGCCAGCAGCTTAATAGTCTACGAGCAGTACTTC. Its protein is CASSLIVYEQYF.

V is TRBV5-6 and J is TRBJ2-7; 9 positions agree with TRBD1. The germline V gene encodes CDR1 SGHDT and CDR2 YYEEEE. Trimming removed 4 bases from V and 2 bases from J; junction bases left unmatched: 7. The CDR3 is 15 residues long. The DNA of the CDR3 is TGTGCCAGCAGCCCAGGGGACAGGGCGACCTACGAGCAGTACTTC. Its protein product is CASSPGDRATYEQYF.

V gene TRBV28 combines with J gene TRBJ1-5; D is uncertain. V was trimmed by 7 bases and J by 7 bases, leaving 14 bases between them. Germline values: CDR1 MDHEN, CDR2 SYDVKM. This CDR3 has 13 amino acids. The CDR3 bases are TGTGCCAGCACCCCTGAGGTTCCCCAGCCCCAGCATTTT. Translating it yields CASTPEVPQPQHF.

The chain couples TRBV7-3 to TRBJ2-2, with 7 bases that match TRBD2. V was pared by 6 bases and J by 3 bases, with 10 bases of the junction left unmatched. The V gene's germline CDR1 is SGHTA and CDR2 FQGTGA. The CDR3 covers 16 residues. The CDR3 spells CASRRGGRAHTGELFF. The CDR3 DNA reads TGTGCCAGCAGACGTGGTGGGAGGGCCCACACCGGGGAGCTGTTTTTT.

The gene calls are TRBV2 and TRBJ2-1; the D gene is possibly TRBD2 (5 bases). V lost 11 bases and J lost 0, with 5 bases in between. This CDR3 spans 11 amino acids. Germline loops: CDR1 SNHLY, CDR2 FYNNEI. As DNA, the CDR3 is TGTGCCGGGAGCTCCTACAATGAGCAGTTCTTC. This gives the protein CAGSSYNEQFF.

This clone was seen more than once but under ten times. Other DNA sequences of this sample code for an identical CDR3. The CDR3 loop reads CASSLGLNYGYTF. The CDR3 bases are TGCGCCAGCAGCTTGGGGTTGAACTATGGCTACACCTTC. This chain joins TRBV5-1 and TRBJ1-2; no definite D call. The CDR3 spans 13 residues. The germline CDR1 and CDR2 sequences are SGHRS and YFSETQ. V dropped 0 bases and J dropped 2 bases, with 5 bases sitting between them.

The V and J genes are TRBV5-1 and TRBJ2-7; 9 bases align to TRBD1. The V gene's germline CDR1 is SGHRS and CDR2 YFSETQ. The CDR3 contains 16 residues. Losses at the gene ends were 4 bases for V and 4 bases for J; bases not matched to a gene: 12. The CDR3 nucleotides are TGCGCCAGCAGCCCTATCCCGGGACAGGGAACGTACGAGCAGTACTTC. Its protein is CASSPIPGQGTYEQYF.

CDR3 in amino acids: CASSAGLGNTGELFF. CDR3 in DNA: TGTGCCAGCAGCGCAGGACTTGGGAACACCGGGGAGCTGTTTTTT. The chain recombines TRBV7-2 with TRBJ2-2, with D tentatively TRBD2 (5 bases). This CDR3 comprises 15 residues. V shed 5 bases and J shed 1 base, with 11 bases lying between them. Germline CDR1 SGHTA, CDR2 FQGNSA.

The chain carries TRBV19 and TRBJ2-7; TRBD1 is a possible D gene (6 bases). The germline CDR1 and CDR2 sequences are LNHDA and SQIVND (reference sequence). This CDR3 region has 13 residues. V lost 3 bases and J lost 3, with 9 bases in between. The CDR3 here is CASSIRTDYEQYF. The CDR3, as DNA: TGTGCCAGTAGTATCAGGACAGACTACGAGCAGTACTTC.

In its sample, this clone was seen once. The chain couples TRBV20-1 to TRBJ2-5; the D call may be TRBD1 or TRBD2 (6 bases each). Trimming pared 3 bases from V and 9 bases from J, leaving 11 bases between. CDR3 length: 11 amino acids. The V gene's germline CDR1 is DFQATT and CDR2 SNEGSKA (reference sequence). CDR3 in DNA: TGCAGTGCTAGGGGGGGCCGGCCCCAGTACTTC. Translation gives CSARGGRPQYF.

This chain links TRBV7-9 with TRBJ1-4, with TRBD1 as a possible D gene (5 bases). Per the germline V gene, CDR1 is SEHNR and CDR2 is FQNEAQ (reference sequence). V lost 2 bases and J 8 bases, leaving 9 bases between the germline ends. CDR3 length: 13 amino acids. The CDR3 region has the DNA TGTGCCAGCAGCTTAATCGGGGGGGAAAAACTGTTTTTT. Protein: CASSLIGGEKLFF.

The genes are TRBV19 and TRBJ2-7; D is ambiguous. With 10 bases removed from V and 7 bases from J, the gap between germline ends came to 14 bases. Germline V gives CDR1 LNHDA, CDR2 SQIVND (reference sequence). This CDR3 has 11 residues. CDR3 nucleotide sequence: TGTGCCACTCAGCTAATGGGGGAGCAGTACTTC. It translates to CATQLMGEQYF.

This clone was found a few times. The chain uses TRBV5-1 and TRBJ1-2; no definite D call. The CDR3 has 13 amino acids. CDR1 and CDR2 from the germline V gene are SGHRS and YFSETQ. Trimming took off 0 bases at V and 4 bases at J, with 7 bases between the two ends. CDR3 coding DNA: TGCGCCAGCAGCTTGGGCCCGACCTATGGCTACACCTTC. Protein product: CASSLGPTYGYTF. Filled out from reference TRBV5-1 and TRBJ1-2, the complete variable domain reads KAGVTQTPRYLIKTRGQQVTLSCSPISGHRSVSWYQQTPGQGLQFLFEYFSETQRNKGNFPGRFSGRQFSNSRSEMNVSTLELGDSALYLCASSLGPTYGYTFGSGTRLTVV.

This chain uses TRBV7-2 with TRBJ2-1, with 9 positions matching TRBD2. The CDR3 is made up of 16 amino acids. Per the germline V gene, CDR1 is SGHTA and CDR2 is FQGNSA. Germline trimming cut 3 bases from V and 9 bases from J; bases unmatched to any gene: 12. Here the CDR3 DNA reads TGTGCCAGCAGCTTTAGCGGGGGACTTCCTTTGCGTGAGCAGTTCTTC. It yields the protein CASSFSGGLPLREQFF.

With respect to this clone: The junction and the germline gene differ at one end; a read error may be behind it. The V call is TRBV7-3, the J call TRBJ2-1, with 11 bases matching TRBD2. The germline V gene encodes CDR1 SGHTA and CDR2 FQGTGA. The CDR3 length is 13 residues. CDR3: CASSPGTSGPAVF. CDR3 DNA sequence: TGTGCCAGCAGCCCCGGGACTAGCGGCCCAGCGGTCTTC.